This record concerns one TCR beta chain sequence. Its antigen is not known. This entry is derived from a study of STAT5B mutations in CD4+ large granular lymphocyte leukemia. The study, taken as a whole, reports: 8/27 top patient clones versus 2/35 control clones were TRBV06-family.

The V and J ends lost 2 bases and 8 bases respectively, with 24 bases between them. The germline CDR1 and CDR2 sequences are GTSNPN and SVGIG (reference sequence). The CDR3 runs to 16 residues. Libraries were prepared by immunoSEQ multiplex PCR; TCRdb keeps only in-frame clonotypes and omits some of them. Of 22,000 or so clones in the sample, roughly 82% were seen once. The sample comprised CD4+ T cells from blood buffy coats. The chain couples TRBV30 to TRBJ1-2, with a tentative D call TRBD1 (6 bases). This TCR derives from a human donor in good health. CDR3 DNA: TGTGCCTGGAGTCCCTCCCTGGGGGCCAGCTATGGGGGCTACACCTTC. Translation: CAWSPSLGASYGGYTF.